This TCR beta chain emerged from a study of blood T cell repertoires in COVID-19. Study summary: T cells, B-cell-depleted T cells, or PBMCs supplied cDNA or gDNA.

The CDR3 is 16 amino acids. V lost 5 bases, J lost 9 bases, and 19 bases stayed unmatched. The germline gives CDR1 MNHEY, CDR2 SMNVEV (reference sequence). In the original workflow: Using reference gene primer amplification, nucleated cell counts were estimated. Sequenced by immunoSEQ multiplex PCR; TCRdb stores in-frame clones only, minus some. V and J calls and clone size are those listed in that table; D and trimming were worked out from the DNA. The table records almost 400,000 clones, approximately 87% of them present only once. The chain links TRBV27 to TRBJ2-7; 7 bases align to TRBD1. This TCR derives from a woman aged 60 to 75 with COVID-19, enrolled during active disease. Sequenced: peripheral blood. The CDR3 protein is CASSSLGFEGAHGQYF. The DNA of the CDR3 is TGTGCCAGCAGTAGCCTTGGTTTTGAGGGGGCGCATGGGCAGTACTTC.